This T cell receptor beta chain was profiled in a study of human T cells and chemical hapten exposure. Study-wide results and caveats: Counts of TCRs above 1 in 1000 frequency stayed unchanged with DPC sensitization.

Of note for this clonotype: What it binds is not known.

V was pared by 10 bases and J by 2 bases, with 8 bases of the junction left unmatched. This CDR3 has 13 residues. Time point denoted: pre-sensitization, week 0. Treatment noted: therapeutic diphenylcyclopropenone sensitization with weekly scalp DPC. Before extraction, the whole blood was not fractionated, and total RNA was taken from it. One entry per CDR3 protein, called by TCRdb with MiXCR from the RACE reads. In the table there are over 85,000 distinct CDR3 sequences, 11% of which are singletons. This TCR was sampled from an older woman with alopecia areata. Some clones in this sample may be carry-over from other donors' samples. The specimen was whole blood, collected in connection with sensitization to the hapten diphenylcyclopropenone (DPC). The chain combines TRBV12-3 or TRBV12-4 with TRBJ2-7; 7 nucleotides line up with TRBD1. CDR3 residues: CATSTGNTYEQYF. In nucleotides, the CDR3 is TGTGCCACCTCGACAGGGAACACCTACGAGCAGTACTTC.